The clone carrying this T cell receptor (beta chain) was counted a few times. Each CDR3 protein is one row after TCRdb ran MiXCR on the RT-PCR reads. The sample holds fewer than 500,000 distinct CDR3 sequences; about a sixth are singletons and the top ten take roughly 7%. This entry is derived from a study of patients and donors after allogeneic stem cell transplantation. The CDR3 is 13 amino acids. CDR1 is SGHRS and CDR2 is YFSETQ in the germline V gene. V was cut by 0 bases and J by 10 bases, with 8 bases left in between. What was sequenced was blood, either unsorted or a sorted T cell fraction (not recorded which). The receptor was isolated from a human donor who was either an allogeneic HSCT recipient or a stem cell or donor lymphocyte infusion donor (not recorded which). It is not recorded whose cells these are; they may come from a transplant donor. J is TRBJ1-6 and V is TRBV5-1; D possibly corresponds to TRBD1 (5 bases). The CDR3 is CASSLAGVSPLHF. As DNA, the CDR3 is TGCGCCAGCAGCTTGGCGGGGGTCTCACCCCTCCACTTT.